The next 7 T cell receptor beta chains were all read from a single sample in a study of T-cell reconstitution after alpha-beta-depleted transplantation in children. This sample's TCRbeta library carried unique molecular identifier barcodes. TCRdb ran MiXCR on the PCR reads and lists one entry per CDR3 protein. The sample comprises more than 200,000 distinct CDR3 sequences, 20% to 30% of which are singletons, and 4% to 5.5% rests with the top ten. The specimen comprised PBMCs, mostly from graft donor cells, sampled 360 days after TCRalphabeta/CD19-depleted stem cell transplant. The receptor source for this set is a female patient aged 2 to 10 who had a stem cell transplant for congenital amegakaryocytic thrombocytopenia, so the T cells may come from the graft donor.

The chain joins TRBV9 to TRBJ2-7; 15 bases agree with TRBD2. The CDR3 is 20 amino acids. Germline V lookup: CDR1 SGDLS, CDR2 YYNGEE. J lost 1 base, V lost 3 bases, and 14 bases had no gene match. CDR3 DNA: TGTGCCAGCAGCGACGCCCGTGGAGGGACTAGCGGGAGGATATCCTACGAGCAGTACTTC. This translates into CASSDARGGTSGRISYEQYF.

This clonotype occurred a few times. This chain uses TRBV3-1 with TRBJ2-2, with TRBD1 identical over 7 bases. Losses at the gene ends were 1 base for V and 7 bases for J; bases not matched to a gene: 6. CDR1 LGHDT and CDR2 YNNKEL come from the germline V gene (reference sequence). This CDR3 has 15 residues. CDR3 loop: CASSQATGTGGELFF. CDR3 nucleotides: TGTGCCAGCAGCCAAGCGACAGGGACCGGCGGGGAGCTGTTTTTT.

J is TRBJ2-7 and V is TRBV20-1, with 8 bases fitting TRBD2. This CDR3 spans 13 amino acids. From germline, CDR1 is DFQATT and CDR2 SNEGSKA (reference sequence). Trimming at V came to 0 bases and at J to 4 bases, leaving 2 bases not matched to a gene. CDR3 sequence reads: CSARDTGGYEQYF. CDR3 in DNA: TGCAGTGCTAGAGATACGGGGGGGTACGAGCAGTACTTC.

The gene calls are TRBV10-3 and TRBJ2-3, with a possible D match to TRBD1 (6 bases). The germline gives CDR1 ENHRY, CDR2 SYGVKD. V was shortened by 2 bases and J by 1 base, with 13 bases between the two germline ends. This CDR3 is built from 16 residues. In nucleotides, the CDR3 is TGTGCCATCAGTGAGGCCCAGGGGCGAGGCACAGATACGCAGTATTTT. Translation gives CAISEAQGRGTDTQYF.

The rearrangement joins TRBV15 to TRBJ2-5, with unresolved D. From germline, CDR1 is LNHNV and CDR2 YYDKDF (reference sequence). This CDR3 has 15 amino acids. The V gene lost 8 bases and the J gene lost 4 bases, with 20 bases spanning the gap. Here the CDR3 reads CATRRSETVGETQYF. CDR3 nucleotides: TGTGCCACCCGGCGGTCGGAGACGGTAGGAGAGACCCAGTACTTC.

The gene calls are TRBV20-1 and TRBJ2-5, with 9 nucleotides matching TRBD1. The V and J ends lost 6 bases and 3 bases, in that order; junction bases with no gene match: 5. CDR3 length: 13 amino acids. CDR1 is DFQATT, CDR2 SNEGSKA, per germline (reference sequence). The CDR3: CSASRTGEETQYF. DNA of the CDR3: TGCAGTGCATCGAGGACAGGGGAAGAGACCCAGTACTTC.

In this sample, this clonotype turned up many times. The chain links TRBV25-1 to TRBJ2-1, with 11 positions matching TRBD1. With 1 base clipped from V and 4 bases from J, the junction kept 3 bases outside the gene matches. The germline gives CDR1 MGHDK, CDR2 SYGVNS. This CDR3 is built from 16 residues. The CDR3: CASSELGTGGYNEQFF. CDR3 DNA: TGTGCCAGCAGTGAATTGGGGACAGGGGGTTACAATGAGCAGTTCTTC.